This T cell receptor (beta chain) was obtained from a study of Tregs in tolerant kidney transplant recipients. CDR3 length: 15 residues. The germline CDR1 and CDR2 sequences are SGHVS and FNYEAQ. J gave up 5 bases and V 0 bases, and 3 bases lay outside the gene matches. CD4+CD25+CD127- Tregs, CD4+CD25- non-Tregs, CD4 and CD8 cells were sorted. The data were produced by immunoSEQ multiplex PCR, yet TCRdb's version contains in-frame clones alone and is incomplete. In total, the table holds tens of thousands of clones. Points from the study as a whole: Changing PCR primers prevented nucleotide comparison between some patients' samples.

Of note for this clone: What it binds is unknown. The observed sequence ends 3 residues before the CDR3 terminus, with the missing tail filled in from the germline J gene.

This chain joins TRBV7-6 and TRBJ2-2, with TRBD1 matching over 7 bases. Material: CD8+ T cells from blood, obtained before the transplant. This receptor was identified in a human donor who received a combined kidney and bone marrow transplant. The CDR3 loop is CASSLAGQATGELFF. CDR3 DNA, as far as it was read: TGTGCCAGCAGCTTAGCAGGACAGGCGACCGGGGAG.